What follows are 29 T cell receptor beta chains derived from one specimen sequenced in a study of vaccination and CD4 T cells after COVID-19 (dated by TCRdb to between 2021 and 2023). Library creation used PCR. This sample was sequenced with an Illumina iSeq 100. At the Johns Hopkins FTIC core, DNA from the cultured CD4+ T cells underwent TCR sequencing with the Oncomine TCR Beta short-read assay. TCRdb passed the public sequencing reads through fastp at Q25 and MiXCR, retaining productive beta sequences. Identical CDR3 protein sequences are pooled into one entry, listed with their most common genes and DNA. In all, the sample holds about 14,000 distinct CDR3 sequences, and around 57% of those were seen once. The top ten constitute roughly an eighth of the sample. Antigens for these TCRs are unknown. Taken with the paper, the label for treatment or condition translates to: roughly 10-day PBMC culture with coronavirus spike peptide pools or control peptides (ViraFEST assay).

The sequenced sample was CD4+ T cells from blood, cultured in vitro. These receptors were collected from a human donor who had recovered from COVID-19.

The rearrangement uses TRBV10-3 and TRBJ2-5; tentative D call: TRBD2 (6 bases). The CDR3 runs 13 residues. V was shortened by 3 bases and J by 4 bases, with 9 bases between the two germline ends. Germline V gene data show CDR1 as ENHRY and CDR2 as SYGVKD. In DNA form, the CDR3 reads TGTGCCATCAGTGACGCCGGGAGAGAGACCCAGTACTTC. The encoded protein is CAISDAGRETQYF.

This clonotype was seen a few times. This chain joins TRBV25-1 and TRBJ1-1, with TRBD1 identical over 10 bases. This CDR3 contains 17 residues. CDR1 and CDR2 from the germline V gene are MGHDK and SYGVNS. J gave up 3 bases and V 4 bases, and 11 bases lay outside the gene matches. In nucleotides, the CDR3 is TGTGCCAGCAGTGTTGGGCCCCGACAGGGGGCGGACACTGAAGCTTTCTTT. Amino acids: CASSVGPRQGADTEAFF.

The chain is built from TRBV27 and TRBJ1-4; D is perhaps TRBD1 (5 bases). The V end was cut by 8 bases, the J end by 11 bases, with 21 bases between. This CDR3 contains 14 residues. CDR1 and CDR2 (germline): MNHEY, SMNVEV (reference sequence). This CDR3 reads CASARGIDAFKLFF. CDR3 coding DNA: TGTGCCAGCGCTAGGGGAATCGACGCTTTTAAACTGTTTTTT.

J is TRBJ2-1 and V is TRBV20-1; 8 nucleotides line up with TRBD2. The CDR3 covers 13 residues. The germline CDR1 and CDR2 sequences are DFQATT and SNEGSKA (reference sequence). The trim removed 5 bases at V and 2 bases at J, leaving 2 bases unmatched. CDR3 bases: TGCAGTGCTTTCGGGAGGGCCTACAATGAGCAGTTCTTC. It specifies CSAFGRAYNEQFF.

The chain employs TRBV6-5 and TRBJ1-6, with D possibly matching TRBD1 (6 bases). Trimming stripped 2 bases from V and 7 bases from J, with 18 bases between. This CDR3 contains 17 residues. CDR1 is MNHEY, CDR2 SVGAGI, per germline. CDR3 DNA: TGTGCCAGCAGTTACAAACGCCTTGGACAGACAAATTCACCCCTCCACTTT. It is translated as CASSYKRLGQTNSPLHF.

This clonotype was found a few times. The chain has TRBV10-3 and TRBJ1-2, with 9 nucleotides matching TRBD1. CDR3 length: 13 residues. Unmatched junction bases numbered 11, after V lost 5 bases and J lost 13 bases. From germline, CDR1 is ENHRY and CDR2 SYGVKD. This CDR3 reads CAISSLLGTGTTF. CDR3 nucleotide sequence: TGTGCCATCAGTTCCCTTTTAGGGACAGGGACCACCTTC.

This clonotype was observed a single time. The V call is TRBV20-1, the J call TRBJ1-5; perhaps TRBD1 as D (6 bases). The CDR3 covers 14 residues. V lost 5 bases, J lost 7 bases, and 18 bases lay in between. Germline CDR1 is DFQATT and CDR2 is SNEGSKA (reference sequence). The CDR3 loop reads CSADNRDLMQPQHF. CDR3 nucleotide sequence: TGCAGTGCTGACAACAGGGATCTGATGCAGCCCCAGCATTTT.

This chain connects TRBV28 to TRBJ1-1, with no clear D. Germline assignment: CDR1 MDHEN and CDR2 SYDVKM. The CDR3 has 14 residues. Trimming left V 4 bases short and J 0 bases short, with 9 bases between. CDR3 DNA sequence: TGTGCCAGCAGTTCTCCAGCGATGAACACTGAAGCTTTCTTT. Translating gives CASSSPAMNTEAFF.

The rearrangement links TRBV6-4 to TRBJ2-6; D uncertain. This CDR3 is 16 amino acids long. Per the germline V gene, CDR1 is MRHNA and CDR2 is SNTAGT. Trimming took off 2 bases at V and 0 bases at J, with 8 bases between the two ends. DNA of the CDR3: TGTGCCAGCAGTGACGGCGCGAGCTCTGGGGCCAACGTCCTGACTTTC. Translated: CASSDGASSGANVLTF.

Note on this clonotype: The junction and the germline gene differ at one end; a read error may be behind it. This rearrangement joins TRBV28 to TRBJ2-1; 9 bases agree with TRBD2. Germline V gene sequence: CDR1 MDHEN, CDR2 SYDVKM. This CDR3 spans 17 amino acids. The DNA of the CDR3 is TGTGCCAGCAGATTTACCCGCGGGAGGGCCTCCTTCAATGAGCAGTTCTTC. This encodes CASRFTRGRASFNEQFF.

The chain joins TRBV6-1 to TRBJ1-6; no clear D. This CDR3 comprises 12 residues. Germline-derived CDR1 and CDR2 are MNHNS and SASEGT. V lost 3 bases and J 8 bases, leaving 5 bases between the germline ends. The CDR3 bases are TGTGCCAGCAGTGATAGTTATTCACCCCTCCACTTT. It translates to CASSDSYSPLHF.

Only one count was recorded for this clonotype. J is TRBJ1-3 and V is TRBV19; no definite D call. Trimming removed 8 bases at V and 3 bases at J, with 17 bases between. Looked up from germline, CDR1 is LNHDA and CDR2 is SQIVND (reference sequence). CDR3 length: 15 residues. The CDR3 sequence is CASSPEDRRGNTIYF. The CDR3 DNA reads TGTGCCAGTTCCCCAGAGGATCGTCGTGGAAACACCATATATTTT.

The chain uses TRBV29-1 and TRBJ1-1; a weak D match, TRBD1 (5 bases). Per germline, CDR1 SQVTM and CDR2 ANQGSEA. V lost 1 base and J 0 bases, leaving 18 bases between the germline ends. The CDR3 is made up of 17 amino acids. CDR3: CSVEGGVVGALNTEAFF. The CDR3 nucleotides read TGCAGCGTTGAAGGAGGGGTAGTCGGGGCCTTGAACACTGAAGCTTTCTTT.

This sequence joins TRBV28 and TRBJ1-2, with TRBD1 matching 7 bases. Trimming removed 5 bases from V and 7 bases from J; junction bases left unmatched: 7. Germline V gene lookup returns CDR1 MDHEN and CDR2 SYDVKM. The CDR3 is 13 amino acids. In nucleotides, the CDR3 is TGTGCCAGCAGTCCACATGACAGGGCTGGCTACACCTTC. Its protein is CASSPHDRAGYTF.

The gene calls are TRBV20-1 and TRBJ2-5; TRBD1 matches at 7 bases. Germline-derived CDR1 and CDR2 are DFQATT and SNEGSKA (reference sequence). V was clipped by 6 bases and J by 2 bases; unmatched bases: 9. This CDR3 has 14 amino acids. CDR3 amino acids: CSANPRGIQETQYF. DNA of the CDR3: TGCAGTGCCAATCCCAGGGGGATACAAGAGACCCAGTACTTC.

This clonotype was picked up one time. The chain is built from TRBV30 and TRBJ2-1, with D unresolved. The closer fit of TRBJ2-7 to the DNA end suggests the J call may be wrong. The CDR3 spans 12 residues. Germline V gives CDR1 GTSNPN, CDR2 SVGIG (reference sequence). CDR3 bases: TGTGCCTGGAGTTTCAACAGTTACGAGCAGTACTTC. It codes for CAWSFNSYEQYF.

This chain uses TRBV20-1 with TRBJ2-7; D gene uncertain. V dropped 5 bases and J dropped 3 bases, with 11 bases sitting between them. CDR3 length: 12 amino acids. Germline V CDR1 and CDR2: DFQATT, SNEGSKA (reference sequence). The CDR3 protein is CSAPQILYEQYF. The DNA of the CDR3 is TGCAGTGCTCCCCAGATTCTCTACGAGCAGTACTTC.

The CDR3 loop is CASSNRPLLFF. CDR3 in DNA: TGTGCCAGCAGTAATCGACCTTTACTGTTTTTT. V gene TRBV28 combines with J gene TRBJ1-4; D is unresolved. V was cut by 5 bases and J by 13 bases, with 11 bases left in between. The CDR3 spans 11 residues. Germline-derived CDR1 and CDR2 are MDHEN and SYDVKM.

V gene TRBV28 combines with J gene TRBJ1-6; no clear D. The CDR3 is made up of 12 amino acids. Germline V gives CDR1 MDHEN, CDR2 SYDVKM. V dropped 5 bases and J dropped 12 bases, with 11 bases sitting between them. The CDR3 is CASSGRAVPLHF. The CDR3 DNA follows: TGTGCCAGCAGTGGGAGGGCTGTACCCCTCCACTTT.

This clonotype was seen a few times. CDR3 residues: CASRPGQGAYEQYF. The CDR3 DNA reads as TGTGCCAGCAGACCCGGACAGGGGGCCTACGAGCAGTACTTC. The V gene is TRBV6-1, the J gene TRBJ2-7, with TRBD1 matching over 10 bases. The CDR3 runs to 14 residues. CDR1 is MNHNS and CDR2 is SASEGT in the germline V gene. Trimming took 6 bases from V and 2 from J; bases not matched to a gene: 4.

This chain uses TRBV7-8 with TRBJ2-7, with D unclear. Trimming pared 5 bases from V and 7 bases from J, leaving 12 bases between. From germline, CDR1 is SGHVS and CDR2 FQNEAQ. The CDR3 has 12 amino acids. CDR3 sequence: CASSPNTREQYF. The CDR3 DNA follows: TGTGCCAGCAGCCCCAACACCAGGGAGCAGTACTTC.

The V call is TRBV28, the J call TRBJ1-3; tentative D call: TRBD1 (6 bases). With 8 bases removed from V and 6 bases from J, the gap between germline ends came to 14 bases. CDR1 is MDHEN, CDR2 SYDVKM, per germline. The CDR3 has 13 amino acids. CDR3 amino acids: CASLRLGANTIYF. The CDR3 DNA reads as TGTGCCAGCCTTCGACTGGGGGCAAACACCATATATTTT. Supplemented by reference TRBV28 and TRBJ1-3, the full variable domain reads DVKVTQSSRYLVKRTGEKVFLECVQDMDHENMFWYRQDPGLGLRLIYFSYDVKMKEKGDIPEGYSVSREKKERFSLILESASTNQTSMYLCASLRLGANTIYFGEGSWLTVV.

This clonotype was recorded a few times. The rearrangement joins TRBV19 to TRBJ1-5; D perhaps matches TRBD1 (5 bases). This CDR3 has 14 residues. Trimming stripped 7 bases from V and 4 bases from J, with 14 bases between. Per the germline V gene, CDR1 is LNHDA and CDR2 is SQIVND (reference sequence). CDR3 in DNA: TGTGCCAGTACCTTCCGGGACTTAAATCAGCCCCAGCATTTT. Its protein is CASTFRDLNQPQHF.

The genes are TRBV19 and TRBJ2-7; TRBD1 or TRBD2 may be the D gene (6 bases each). Germline CDR1 and CDR2: LNHDA and SQIVND (reference sequence). The CDR3 has 14 residues. Between the trimmed V and J ends, which lost 4 bases and 3 bases, there was a span of 13 bases. The CDR3 DNA reads as TGTGCCAGTAGTACGTGGGGGGCGGACTACGAGCAGTACTTC. This sequence encodes CASSTWGADYEQYF.

The chain combines TRBV20-1 with TRBJ2-1, with 8 bases aligning to TRBD2. The germline V gene encodes CDR1 DFQATT and CDR2 SNEGSKA (reference sequence). J gave up 2 bases and V 3 bases, and 9 bases lay outside the gene matches. The CDR3 extends over 16 amino acids. For the CDR3, the DNA is TGCAGTGCTAGGGTGCTAGTAGCGGGACCCTACAATGAGCAGTTCTTC. It is translated as CSARVLVAGPYNEQFF.

V usage is TRBV2 and J usage is TRBJ2-3, with 7 bases lining up with TRBD2. Germline trimming cut 8 bases from V and 1 base from J; bases unmatched to any gene: 9. The CDR3 spans 15 residues. Germline lookup yields CDR1 SNHLY and CDR2 FYNNEI. In nucleotides, the CDR3 is TGTGCCAGCCGGACCAGGCTAGCGGGCACAGATACGCAGTATTTT. Protein: CASRTRLAGTDTQYF.

V is TRBV28 and J is TRBJ2-3, with TRBD2 matching over 8 bases. The ends lost 6 bases at V and 4 bases at J; junction bases unmatched: 12. The CDR3 loop spans 16 amino acids. CDR1 MDHEN and CDR2 SYDVKM come from the germline V gene. The CDR3 reads CASSLVGGGMADTQYF. The CDR3 coding sequence is TGTGCCAGCAGCCTTGTTGGCGGGGGGATGGCAGATACGCAGTATTTT.

This clonotype has just a few counts. The rearrangement joins TRBV21-1 to TRBJ1-5; the table names TRBD1, a call not compared with the DNA. TRBV21-1 is reported as a pseudogene. This CDR3 has 16 amino acids. The CDR3 reads CATTIGGRWDNQPQHF. The CDR3, as DNA: TGTGCCACCACCATCGGGGGCCGATGGGACAATCAGCCCCAGCATTTT.

This clonotype was observed a few times. The chain employs TRBV6-5 and TRBJ1-1; no reliable D call. V was cut by 2 bases and J by 1 base, with 5 bases left in between. CDR3 length equals 13 residues. The V gene's germline CDR1 is MNHEY and CDR2 SVGAGI. The CDR3 region has the DNA TGTGCCAGCAGTTACGGTCAGAACACTGAAGCTTTCTTT. Protein product: CASSYGQNTEAFF.